This TCR beta chain was retrieved from a study of Graves' ophthalmopathy and Graves' hyperthyroidism. Notes on the study in general: Most thyroid-expanded clonotypes exceeding 0.001 frequency were also found in blood. This model predicted ophthalmopathy progression (sensitivity approximately 68%, specificity 72% to 80%).

The table lists this clonotype with many counts. Its matching antigen is unknown. Using RNA transcripts, the TCR beta CDR3 regions were amplified. The first-round RT-PCR employed HTBI primers together with the Qiagen OneStep RT-PCR kit. A multiplex PCR was then performed as the second round. TCRdb re-derived calls from the multiplex PCR reads in MiXCR, one entry per CDR3 protein. The profile shows hundreds of thousands of distinct CDR3 sequences, roughly 21% of them singletons. If patients had other autoimmune diseases, uncontrolled infections, pregnancy or lactation, they were excluded. Per the germline V gene, CDR1 is MNHEY and CDR2 is SVGAGI. The V end was cut by 5 bases, the J end by 5 bases, with 22 bases between. This CDR3 is 16 amino acids long.

The source material was peripheral blood. This clonotype was sampled from a woman between 45 and 65 years old with Graves' ophthalmopathy. This chain uses TRBV6-5 with TRBJ2-7, with D perhaps TRBD2 (6 bases). The CDR3 region is CASSTTIGTSKNEQYF. The CDR3 DNA reads as TGTGCCAGCAGTACGACCATTGGGACTTCGAAGAACGAGCAGTACTTC.